The 32 T cell receptor beta chains below all came from one sample that was sequenced in a study of T cell responses to AZD1222 COVID-19 vaccine. Method: immunoSEQ multiplex PCR; TCRdb's copy keeps in-frame clones and lacks some. The sample has just over 90,000 clones; 80% to 90% are singletons. This sample comprised peripheral blood, obtained 28 days after the second AZD1222 dose. The receptors originated from an adult who received the AZD1222 COVID-19 vaccine.

The chain is built from TRBV12-3 or TRBV12-4 and TRBJ1-1; D gene uncertain. Trimming pared 6 bases from V and 1 base from J, leaving 6 bases between. The CDR3 has 12 residues. The DNA of the CDR3 is TGTGCCAGCAGAGATAAGAACACTGAAGCTTTCTTT. It is translated as CASRDKNTEAFF.

The J gene is TRBJ2-3, the V gene TRBV12-1; TRBD1 reflects the table's D call only, with no check against the DNA. TRBV12-1 is a documented pseudogene. The CDR3 length is 16 residues. As DNA, the CDR3 is TGTGCCAGCAGCTTTTCTGGGGCTTTTGGGGTAGATACGCAGTATTTT. This translates into CASSFSGAFGVDTQYF.

This clone occurred once. The V and J genes are TRBV7-9 and TRBJ2-3; 7 bases match TRBD2. V was pared by 4 bases and J by 4 bases, with 11 bases of the junction left unmatched. Looked up from germline, CDR1 is SEHNR and CDR2 is FQNEAQ (reference sequence). The length of the CDR3 is 16 residues. The DNA for the CDR3 is TGTGCCAGCAGCTCCTACGGACTAGGGCCAGCAGATACGCAGTATTTT. It yields the protein CASSSYGLGPADTQYF. The whole variable domain, filled in from reference TRBV7-9 and TRBJ2-3, reads DTGVSQNPRHKITKRGQNVTFRCDPISEHNRLYWYRQTLGQGPEFLTYFQNEAQLEKSRLLSDRFSAERPKGSFSTLEIQRTEQGDSAMYLCASSSYGLGPADTQYFGPGTRLTVL.

This clone is a singleton in its sample. In DNA form, the CDR3 reads TGTGCCTGGAGAACAGGGAGCCCCACTGAAGCTTTCTTT. Translated, it gives CAWRTGSPTEAFF. The chain links TRBV30 to TRBJ1-1, with a possible D match to TRBD1 (6 bases). The V end lost 3 bases, the J end lost 4 bases, and 12 bases lay between the germline ends. The CDR3 extends over 13 amino acids. From germline, CDR1 is GTSNPN and CDR2 SVGIG (reference sequence).

This chain's CDR3 is CASREQGSTGELFF. The DNA for the CDR3 is TGTGCCAGCAGAGAACAGGGTTCCACCGGGGAGCTGTTTTTT. This chain connects TRBV7-3 to TRBJ2-2; tentative D call: TRBD1 (6 bases). Germline values: CDR1 SGHTA, CDR2 FQGTGA. Deletions cut 6 bases from V and 4 bases from J, with 12 bases between. The CDR3 loop spans 14 amino acids.

The rearrangement joins TRBV7-9 to TRBJ1-2; 11 positions match TRBD1. Germline CDR1 reads SEHNR; CDR2 reads FQNEAQ (reference sequence). There are 14 residues in the CDR3. J lost 5 bases, V lost 3 bases, and 2 bases had no gene match. CDR3 sequence (DNA): TGTGCCAGCAGCTTTGGGACAGGGGGGTATGGCTACACCTTC. Translated, it gives CASSFGTGGYGYTF. Drawing the rest from reference TRBV7-9 and TRBJ1-2, the complete variable domain is DTGVSQNPRHKITKRGQNVTFRCDPISEHNRLYWYRQTLGQGPEFLTYFQNEAQLEKSRLLSDRFSAERPKGSFSTLEIQRTEQGDSAMYLCASSFGTGGYGYTFGSGTRLTVV.

The chain employs TRBV19 and TRBJ2-3; D remains ambiguous. V gave up 4 bases and J gave up 6 bases, with 14 bases separating them. This CDR3 is built from 14 residues. Germline V gene sequence: CDR1 LNHDA, CDR2 SQIVND (reference sequence). In DNA, the CDR3 is TGTGCCAGTAGTACCAGGCGCCGGAGTGATACGCAGTATTTT. Translation gives CASSTRRRSDTQYF. Filled out from reference TRBV19 and TRBJ2-3, the complete variable domain reads DGGITQSPKYLFRKEGQNVTLSCEQNLNHDAMYWYRQDPGQGLRLIYYSQIVNDFQKGDIAEGYSVSREKKESFPLTVTSAQKNPTAFYLCASSTRRRSDTQYFGPGTRLTVL.

This chain uses TRBV5-1 with TRBJ1-6; D unresolved. CDR1 is SGHRS, CDR2 YFSETQ, per germline. The V and J ends lost 1 base and 7 bases respectively, with 18 bases between them. This CDR3 spans 17 amino acids. The CDR3 DNA sequence: TGCGCCAGCAGCTTGTGGTTACAGAGTGATGGGAATTCACCCCTCCACTTT. It encodes CASSLWLQSDGNSPLHF.

The V gene is TRBV13, the J gene TRBJ2-3; TRBD2 matches at 9 bases. V lost 5 bases to trimming and J lost 4 bases; unmatched junction nucleotides: 13. CDR3 size: 17 residues. CDR1 and CDR2 from the germline V gene are PRHDT and FYEKMQ (reference sequence). CDR3 amino acids: CASSIGTSPVKADTQYF. For the CDR3, the DNA is TGTGCCAGCAGCATCGGGACTAGCCCAGTCAAGGCAGATACGCAGTATTTT.

The V call is TRBV7-2, the J call TRBJ2-5, with TRBD2 matching over 9 bases. The CDR3 length is 16 residues. Germline assignment: CDR1 SGHTA and CDR2 FQGNSA. V shed 1 base and J 1 base; nucleotides not matched to a gene: 4. The DNA for the CDR3 is TGTGCCAGCAGCTTAGGACTAGCGGATTCCCAAGAGACCCAGTACTTC. It codes for CASSLGLADSQETQYF. Variable domain in full (rest from reference TRBV7-2 and TRBJ2-5): GAGVSQSPSNKVTEKGKDVELRCDPISGHTALYWYRQSLGQGLEFLIYFQGNSAPDKSGLPSDRFSAERTGGSVSTLTIQRTQQEDSAVYLCASSLGLADSQETQYFGPGTRLLVL.

The chain is built from TRBV18 and TRBJ2-1, with TRBD2 identical over 7 bases. Germline V gene lookup returns CDR1 KGHSH and CDR2 LQKENI. Germline trimming cut 6 bases from V and 7 bases from J; bases unmatched to any gene: 12. The CDR3 is 15 residues long. CDR3 region: CASSPGIAGQNEQFF. As DNA, the CDR3 is TGTGCCAGCTCTCCGGGGATAGCGGGCCAAAATGAGCAGTTCTTC.

The CDR3 is CASSGSENTGELFF. Here the CDR3 DNA reads TGTGCCAGCAGTGGGTCAGAGAACACCGGGGAGCTGTTTTTT. J is TRBJ2-2 and V is TRBV2; D gene uncertain. Trimming took 4 bases from V and 1 from J, leaving 7 bases between them. CDR3 length: 14 amino acids. Germline CDR1 SNHLY, CDR2 FYNNEI. The full variable domain, rest sourced from reference TRBV2 and TRBJ2-2, is EPEVTQTPSHQVTQMGQEVILRCVPISNHLYFYWYRQILGQKVEFLVSFYNNEISEKSEIFDDQFSVERPDGSNFTLKIRSTKLEDSAMYFCASSGSENTGELFFGEGSRLTVL.

The J gene is TRBJ2-1, the V gene TRBV7-3; 7 bases map to TRBD2. This CDR3 contains 16 residues. V shed 1 base, J shed 7 bases, and the junction held 10 bases outside the gene matches. Per the germline V gene, CDR1 is SGHTA and CDR2 is FQGTGA. DNA for the CDR3: TGTGCCAGCAGCTTAAACAGCGGGATAAGGGGTAATGAGCAGTTCTTC. This codes for CASSLNSGIRGNEQFF.

The V gene is TRBV4-1, the J gene TRBJ1-1, with 7 bases lining up with TRBD1. CDR3 length: 15 amino acids. V dropped 7 bases and J dropped 0; count of bases not matched to a gene: 8. From germline, CDR1 is MGHRA and CDR2 YSYEKL. CDR3 region: CASTQPGTVNTEAFF. CDR3 nucleotides: TGCGCCAGCACTCAACCCGGGACAGTGAACACTGAAGCTTTCTTT.

This chain links TRBV28 with TRBJ2-5, with 8 bases identical to TRBD2. CDR1 and CDR2 (germline): MDHEN, SYDVKM. The CDR3 totals 13 residues. Unmatched junction bases numbered 5, after V lost 6 bases and J lost 5 bases. CDR3: CASSSGGRETQYF. Written as DNA, the CDR3 is TGTGCCAGCAGCTCGGGGGGGCGGGAGACCCAGTACTTC.

Remarks on this clone: At one end, the junction sequence differs from germline, possibly due to a read error. The chain is built from TRBV7-7 and TRBJ2-3, with 7 positions matching TRBD1. CDR3 length equals 16 residues. CDR1 and CDR2 from the germline V gene are SSHAT and FNYEAQ (reference sequence). The CDR3 region has the DNA TGTGCTAGCAGCTCGTCGACAGGGTCGGGGAGAGATACGCAGTATTTT. Translating it yields CASSSSTGSGRDTQYF.

This clone appeared once. The V and J genes are TRBV30 and TRBJ1-2, with TRBD1 as a possible D gene (5 bases). CDR1 and CDR2 (germline): GTSNPN, SVGIG (reference sequence). V lost 4 bases and J lost 4, with 16 bases in between. The CDR3 has 14 amino acids. The CDR3 loop is CAWIPGGAPYGYTF. DNA of the CDR3: TGTGCCTGGATCCCAGGTGGGGCCCCCTATGGCTACACCTTC.

The chain is built from TRBV25-1 and TRBJ1-2; no clear D gene. CDR3 length: 13 residues. CDR1 and CDR2 (germline): MGHDK, SYGVNS. The V and J ends lost 0 bases and 8 bases respectively, with 10 bases between them. CDR3 sequence reads: CASSEYYSQGYTF. CDR3 sequence (DNA): TGTGCCAGCAGTGAATACTACAGTCAAGGCTACACCTTC.

The chain uses TRBV3-1 (or the pseudogene TRBV3-2) and TRBJ2-3, with 8 positions matching TRBD1. J gave up 5 bases and V 4 bases, and 8 bases lay outside the gene matches. CDR1 is LGHDT, CDR2 YNNKEL, per germline (reference sequence). This CDR3 has 15 amino acids. The CDR3 region has the DNA TGTGCCAGCAGCCCACCGGGACAGGAACAAGATACGCAGTATTTT. Its protein product is CASSPPGQEQDTQYF.

The chain links TRBV6-5 to TRBJ2-1; D is perhaps TRBD1 (6 bases). The V gene lost 6 bases and the J gene lost 3 bases, with 6 bases spanning the gap. This CDR3 spans 12 amino acids. The V gene's germline CDR1 is MNHEY and CDR2 SVGAGI. The CDR3 protein is CASRDSYNEQFF. As DNA, the CDR3 is TGTGCCAGCAGGGACAGCTACAATGAGCAGTTCTTC.

The table lists this clone with a few counts. The chain links TRBV5-4 to TRBJ2-3; 11 positions match TRBD2. Germline V lookup: CDR1 SGHNT, CDR2 YYREEE (reference sequence). After removal of 4 bases from V and 2 bases from J, the junction contained 6 bases not matched to a gene. This CDR3 has 16 amino acids. CDR3 in amino acids: CASSGGLAGITDTQYF. The CDR3 nucleotides are TGTGCCAGCAGCGGTGGACTAGCGGGCATCACAGATACGCAGTATTTT. The variable domain in full, with the rest retrieved from reference TRBV5-4 and TRBJ2-3, is ETGVTQSPTHLIKTRGQQVTLRCSSQSGHNTVSWYQQALGQGPQFIFQYYREEENGRGNFPPRFSGLQFPNYSSELNVNALELDDSALYLCASSGGLAGITDTQYFGPGTRLTVL.

This clone came up a few times. The chain is built from TRBV29-1 and TRBJ1-1; D call uncertain. Trimming pared 7 bases from V and 0 bases from J, leaving 18 bases between. Germline loops: CDR1 SQVTM, CDR2 ANQGSEA. The CDR3 covers 15 residues. The CDR3, as DNA: TGCAGCGGACGGCCTGGGTGGGGAATGAACACTGAAGCTTTCTTT. It specifies CSGRPGWGMNTEAFF.

This clone showed up just once. The gene calls are TRBV7-2 and TRBJ1-1; no clear D gene. CDR1 and CDR2 from the germline V gene are SGHTA and FQGNSA. The CDR3 covers 15 residues. V was trimmed by 1 base and J by 1 base, leaving 10 bases between them. The chain's CDR3 is CASSLVTLRNTEAFF. As DNA, the CDR3 is TGTGCCAGCAGCTTAGTAACGCTCAGGAACACTGAAGCTTTCTTT.

The rearrangement joins TRBV5-8 to TRBJ2-2; D remains ambiguous. Deletions cut 7 bases from V and 1 base from J, with 11 bases between. Per the germline V gene, CDR1 is SGHTS and CDR2 is YDEGEE. The CDR3 consists of 14 residues. CDR3 in amino acids: CASGLVWNTGELFF. The CDR3 DNA is TGTGCCAGCGGGCTGGTGTGGAACACCGGGGAGCTGTTTTTT.

Regarding this clone: Other nucleotide sequences from this sample produce the same CDR3. The CDR3 sequence is CASSLGQGLTGELFF. The CDR3 coding sequence is TGCGCCAGCAGCTTGGGACAGGGGTTGACCGGGGAGCTGTTTTTT. The chain uses TRBV5-1 and TRBJ2-2; TRBD1 matches at 8 bases. The germline V gene has CDR1 SGHRS and CDR2 YFSETQ. The CDR3 spans 15 residues. The V segment lost 0 bases and the J segment 5 bases; nucleotides outside the gene matches: 3.

CDR3 bases: TGTGCCAGCTCTGTGGCCGGGACTAGTATCGATGAGCAGTTCTTC. Translating it yields CASSVAGTSIDEQFF. V is TRBV18 and J is TRBJ2-1, with 8 positions matching TRBD2. The CDR3 is made up of 15 amino acids. Germline V gene lookup returns CDR1 KGHSH and CDR2 LQKENI. Trimming took 6 bases from V and 8 from J; bases not matched to a gene: 12.

The chain carries TRBV11-3 and TRBJ2-1, with D perhaps matching TRBD2 (5 bases). The V end was cut by 1 base, the J end by 7 bases, with 14 bases between. The CDR3 has 15 residues. Germline CDR1 and CDR2: SGHNT and YENEEA. The CDR3 DNA follows: TGTGCCAGCAGCTTAGGGGGAGATTATTTGAATGAGCAGTTCTTC. Translating gives CASSLGGDYLNEQFF.

This clone appeared a single time. The genes are TRBV19 and TRBJ1-2; D might be TRBD1 (6 bases). V was pared by 4 bases and J by 4 bases, with 13 bases between. The germline CDR1 and CDR2 sequences are LNHDA and SQIVND (reference sequence). The CDR3 consists of 14 residues. The CDR3 nucleotides read TGTGCCAGTAGTAGAGGACAGACCTCCTATGGCTACACCTTC. Its translation is CASSRGQTSYGYTF.

The chain employs TRBV4-2 and TRBJ1-2; weak D call: TRBD1 (6 bases). The CDR3 has 17 amino acids. CDR1 LGHNA and CDR2 YNFKEQ come from the germline V gene. Trimming shortened V by 0 bases and J by 6 bases, and 20 bases separated the two germline ends. CDR3 region: CASSQDWPPTGNHGYTF. Written as DNA, the CDR3 is TGTGCCAGCAGCCAAGATTGGCCCCCCACAGGGAACCATGGCTACACCTTC.

The chain couples TRBV11-2 to TRBJ2-2; possible D gene TRBD2, 6 bases. This CDR3 region has 16 residues. Germline V CDR1 and CDR2: SGHAT, FQNNGV. V dropped 7 bases and J dropped 2 bases, with 17 bases sitting between them. CDR3 DNA: TGTGCCAGCAACACCGGTAGGGACTTCAACACCGGGGAGCTGTTTTTT. Residues: CASNTGRDFNTGELFF.

This clone was found once. This rearrangement joins TRBV27 to TRBJ1-6, with 9 nucleotides matching TRBD1. Losses at the gene ends were 6 bases for V and 0 bases for J; bases not matched to a gene: 9. Per germline, CDR1 MNHEY and CDR2 SMNVEV (reference sequence). CDR3 size: 18 residues. CDR3 sequence (DNA): TGTGCCAGCAGGAAAGAGGGGACAGGGAGCTCCTATAATTCACCCCTCCACTTT. It is translated as CASRKEGTGSSYNSPLHF.

The chain combines TRBV4-2 with TRBJ1-1; no clear D. This CDR3 region has 16 residues. Trimming removed 4 bases from V and 0 bases from J, with 15 bases in between. CDR1 LGHNA and CDR2 YNFKEQ come from the germline V gene. In DNA, the CDR3 is TGTGCCAGCAGCCCCCTCCCGACAAGGATGAACACTGAAGCTTTCTTT. Residues: CASSPLPTRMNTEAFF.